Here is one TCR beta chain with its context. The entry originates in a study of blood T cell repertoires in COVID-19. Study-level background: The samples span acute and convalescent COVID-19 from the United States, Italy and Spain.

Some clones are missing from TCRdb's copy, which holds only in-frame ones; the method was immunoSEQ multiplex PCR. The data contain tens of thousands of clones, around nine tenths of them seen just once; the ten biggest clones take up about 8%. The CDR3 runs to 14 residues. Trimming took 4 bases from V and 4 from J, leaving 13 bases between them. CDR1 and CDR2 from the germline V gene are SGDLS and YYNGEE. The sequencing input was peripheral blood. The chain employs TRBV9 and TRBJ2-3; no definite D call. The TCR sequence derives from a woman in her seventies with active COVID-19. The CDR3 nucleotides are TGTGCCAGCAGCCCGGTGTGGTCCGCAGATACGCAGTATTTT. This sequence encodes CASSPVWSADTQYF.